This T cell receptor (beta chain) was documented in a study of cytomegalovirus exposure and HLA in healthy donors (TCRdb year 2017). For the wider study: In an earlier analysis of about 560 of the donors, 276 Gb of sequence data and approximately 100 million unique TCR beta sequences from 180 million or so T cells were reported. Every discovery cohort repertoire had been produced on one sequencing platform. An earlier analysis of around 580 of the donors used high-throughput TCR beta sequencing to judge whether each TCR beta V gene segment behaved as functional or pseudogenic. Because of strong linkage in the cohort, five DR-DQ haplotypes were treated as single units for association and clustering. To predict cytomegalovirus infection status, the study brought together high-throughput TCR immunosequencing, statistical association of individual TCRs with disease status, and machine learning. To study patterns of TCR occurrence, a later analysis re-analyzed previously published TCR beta repertoires from under 750 donors and added high-resolution HLA genotyping. The study aimed to test whether cataloging public T cell receptors could reveal signatures of past pathogen exposure. HLA typing included class I and class II loci at four-digit resolution. Alongside the repertoire data, information on donor age, sex, ethnicity and CMV serostatus was compiled. The number of donors typed differed by locus, with 629-630 for A, B, C, DRB1 and DQB1, approximately 500 for DQA1, 600 to 610 for DPA1, and around 450 for DPB1. An early release covering 500 to 750 HLA-typed donors comprised 300 to 350 gigabases of sequencing data and around 86 million unique TCR sequences. Among some 400 genotyped donors of the cohort, an average of about 240,000 unique TCR beta nucleotide sequences were sequenced per donor, about a sixth of them non-productive. Rather than drawing on any new phenotypic data, the later analysis identified candidate immune exposures from TCR beta sequences and the way those sequences occurred across donors. Genome-wide SNP genotypes for about 55% of the roughly 670 donors were used in a later genetic analysis, which treated that subset as a discovery cohort. Of the 350 to 450 genotyped donors, roughly 80% fell in the genetic ancestry cluster associated with self-reported Caucasian donors. A separate validation cohort of about 110 different subjects was used in addition to the 666-subject first cohort. The study used immunosequencing to profile the T cell repertoires of 666 subjects and linked those repertoires to cytomegalovirus serostatus.

The full study reports these points: Only TCR beta chains were sequenced in this cohort, and the absence of alpha or paired-chain data limited detectable features. Most CMV-associated TCR beta chains appeared to be HLA-restricted in a later analysis, and the HLA associations seemed to be driven largely by CMV exposure. A later analysis associated about 16,000 TCR beta sequences with specific HLA alleles at a false discovery rate of 0.05. A cluster of highly shared sequence variants was judged likely to represent a technical artifact of the sequencing pipeline. In both the original and validation cohorts, the classifier was reported to diagnose cytomegalovirus status with high specificity and sensitivity. Strong co-occurrence of HLA alleles, especially DR and DQ, made assigning TCR associations to individual alleles difficult. In a later genetic analysis, fewer N-insertions in productive TCRs were reported among donors in an Asian-associated ancestry cluster than the roughly 700-donor mean. It was suggested by the authors that the approach could potentially be generalized to other disease states and immunological phenotypes. Seventeen rarely observed V segments, including chromosome 9 orphons, were excluded from the earlier analysis of approximately 500 of the donors because counts were too low. A later analysis found that TCR association rates varied across HLA loci, with DRB1 alleles showing the most associated TCRs and HLA-C alleles the fewest. A further reported finding was that TCR beta sequences accurately predicted the HLA-A and HLA-B alleles for most subjects in the first cohort. Correlated functional status among segregating V segments might be attributable to linkage disequilibrium, but an unknown experimental factor could not be ruled out. A later analysis found that HLA-associated TCR beta chains were more clonally expanded and had lower generation probabilities than equally common non-associated chains. Most TCR sequences were observed very rarely across donors, whereas some public TCRs were present in many individuals. The study listed 170 or so TCR beta chains as associated with cytomegalovirus. Some IMGT-functional V segments, including TRBV6-2 and TRBV6-3, could not be told apart with the 87-base-pair reads, so those segments were excluded. Roughly uniform sequencing depth across donors was assumed in presence/absence analyses, although this assumption may not hold. In vitro tests confirmed that a few of the cytomegalovirus-associated TCR beta chains recognize cytomegalovirus antigens. Because some donors lacked HLA typing at each locus, the association tests relied only on the typed subset. Several of the top co-occurrence clusters appeared to be linked to parvovirus B19, influenza, CMV and Epstein-Barr virus, according to a later analysis. CMV serostatus was the only immune exposure information available for the cohort. Broadly in line with IMGT annotations, most TCR beta V segments showed up in productive rearrangements about 90% or about 30% of the time in an earlier analysis of roughly 590 of the donors. An association between a missense DCLRE1C variant and V-gene and J-gene trimming of TCR beta chains was found in a later genetic analysis and replicated in an independent cohort.

The cohort was made up of several hundred healthy bone marrow donors. At the time of sampling, all cohort members were nominally healthy, though unrecorded immune exposures were likely present. The donor was CMV seropositive and was included in the group of 300 or so seropositive cohort members. A peripheral blood sample was collected from each donor, and TCR beta sequencing was performed on peripheral blood mononuclear cells. Genomic DNA extraction from the blood cell samples was performed with the Qiagen DNeasy Blood Extraction Kit. Preparation of the library involved the immunoSEQ multiplex PCR assay. For the multiplex PCR, a mixture combining 60 forward primers for TCR Vbeta segments and 13 reverse primers for TCR Jbeta segments was used. A multiplex PCR assay on genomic DNA amplified the CDR3 region of rearranged TCR beta genes. The amplified TCR beta libraries were sequenced on the Illumina HiSeq System as 87-base-pair reads. For the original study's pipeline: A later analysis counted about 80 million unique TCR beta chains across the 666 repertoires, and 10 million to 11 million of these chains were shared by at least two donors. To remove PCR and sequencing errors, raw reads were error-corrected and collapsed into unique sequences using a nearest-neighbor algorithm that merged closely related sequences. To assign V, D and J gene segments, CDR3 sequences were aligned to IMGT reference sequences. Each retained sequence needed at least a six-nucleotide match to both a V gene segment and a J gene segment. Rearrangements were classified as productive when the CDR3 lacked stop codons and remained in frame with V and J, and all other rearrangements were classified as non-productive. CDR3 was defined by IMGT convention, running from the second conserved V-encoded cysteine to the conserved J-encoded phenylalanine. In an earlier analysis of more than 550 of the donors, sequences lacking an unambiguous match to a single V gene segment were excluded. In an earlier analysis of 587 of the donors, V segments were called functional above 56.7% productive rearrangements and were called segregating when the between-donor standard deviation exceeded 5%. A statistical classification framework was developed to diagnose cytomegalovirus status using the catalog of TCR beta chain sequences. A later analysis assigned V and J genes by comparing TCR nucleotide sequences with IMGT/GENE-DB human TR gene sequences. The TCRdist pipeline was used in a later analysis to assign CDR3 sequences and most-parsimonious VDJ recombination scenarios. In a later analysis, every TCR beta chain was defined by the combination of its CDR3 amino acid sequence and its V-gene family, and reads without a unique V-gene family were dropped. A later analysis removed 592 highly shared, low-generation-probability nucleotide sequences to deal with suspected cross-contamination and a sequencing artifact. For each public chain, a later analysis derived a clonal expansion index from normalized ranks of inferred template counts within each repertoire. Generation probabilities in a later analysis came from a VDJ recombination model fitted to out-of-frame rearrangements, and those results were checked against IGoR. A later analysis scored TCR-TCR, TCR-HLA and TCR-CMV co-occurrence with hypergeometric tests, applying a repertoire-size bias correction to TCR pairs. A later analysis estimated false discovery rates by permuting HLA or CMV assignments 20 times. In a later analysis, co-occurring TCRs were grouped using DBSCAN, with TCRdist sequence similarity added in when clustering inside HLA-allele-positive subsets. Repertoires with fewer than 30,000 or more than 120,000 public chains, plus five repertoires with anomalous nucleotide sharing, were excluded from co-occurrence clustering. TCRdb took this table from immuneACCESS and kept in-frame rearrangements with V and J called. Such tables lack part of the clones; where checked against another copy, unresolved V genes explain under half of the gap, and the rest is unexplained. That table furnishes V, J and clone size, whereas the DNA furnished D and trimming. In this sample the table shows 100,000 to 150,000 clones, 77% of which occur a single time. The ten biggest clones cover around 13% of the sample.

Via the germline V gene, CDR1 is SGHTS and CDR2 YDEGEE. Trimmed from V: 0 bases; trimmed from J: 8 bases; junction bases lacking a gene match: 6. The CDR3 covers 15 residues, taking in both the cysteine and the phenylalanine. Of the read, only the CDR3 DNA is kept; its 45 bases are in frame from base 1. Points on this clone: The antigen it recognizes is unknown. It has no much larger one-base neighbor in the sample; base qualities were not kept.

The source of this sequence is a woman between 35 and 50 years old in good health and CMV-seropositive. The sequenced material came from PBMCs. The chain uses TRBV5-8 and TRBJ2-1, with 9 junctional bases fitting TRBD2. The CDR3 here reads CASSLALAGSHEQFF. The DNA sequence is TGTGCCAGCAGCTTGGCGCTAGCGGGATCACATGAGCAGTTCTTC.